Listed below are T cell receptor beta chains from one sample, sequenced in a study of T cells in Graves' hyperthyroidism and ophthalmopathy. One entry per CDR3 protein, called by TCRdb with MiXCR from the multiplex PCR reads. The sample lists roughly 750,000 distinct CDR3 sequences, 16% seen once, with under 9.5% in the top ten. The sample taken for sequencing was blood. These receptors originate from a man younger than 35 with Graves' hyperthyroidism. Both conserved end residues are part of each CDR3. The order of the fields is D gene, CDR3 length, clone size, V gene, J gene, CDR3 protein, CDR3 DNA. A D gene is named only where the DNA matches it firmly. Some rows mark clone size as missing; the rest say once, few, many or name a class of expanded clone.

NA	12	few	TRBV28	TRBJ1-5	CASAGLGGPQHF	TGTGCCAGCGCAGGGCTCGGTGGGCCCCAGCATTTT
NA	15	many	TRBV27	TRBJ1-1	CASSLAAGLNTEAFF	TGTGCCAGCAGTTTGGCCGCGGGGCTGAACACTGAAGCTTTCTTT
TRBD2	15	few	TRBV9	TRBJ2-5	CASSVRGLEGETQYF	TGTGCCAGCAGCGTAAGGGGACTAGAGGGGGAGACCCAGTACTTC
TRBD2	14	few	TRBV7-7	TRBJ2-7	CASSLAPRSGSKYF	TGTGCTAGCAGCTTAGCCCCGCGTAGCGGGAGCAAGTACTTC
TRBD1	14	many	TRBV20-1	TRBJ2-7	CSAVGTGSRYEQYF	TGCAGTGCTGTAGGGACAGGGTCTAGGTACGAGCAGTACTTC
NA	14	many	TRBV7-2	TRBJ2-3	CASSLGGPPDTQYF	TGTGCCAGCAGCTTAGGCGGCCCCCCAGATACGCAGTATTTT
TRBD2	14	NA	TRBV19	TRBJ2-1	CASSITSGNNEQFF	TGTGCCAGTAGTATAACTAGCGGGAACAATGAGCAGTTCTTC
TRBD2	18	few	TRBV27	TRBJ2-1	CASSPTSLLAGEDTEQFF	TGTGCCAGCAGTCCGACCTCGTTACTAGCGGGAGAGGATACTGAGCAGTTCTTC
NA	13	NA	TRBV7-8	TRBJ1-1	CASSQGLSTEAFF	TGTGCCAGCAGCCAAGGGTTGAGCACTGAAGCTTTCTTT
TRBD1	16	many	TRBV12-3/TRBV12-4	TRBJ2-3	CASSEETGLRTDTQYF	TGTGCCAGCAGCGAAGAGACAGGGTTGCGCACAGATACGCAGTATTTT
TRBD1	13	few	TRBV6-1	TRBJ1-1	CASRTGRVTEAFF	TGTGCCAGCAGGACAGGGCGGGTCACTGAAGCTTTCTTT
TRBD2	15	few	TRBV10-1	TRBJ2-1	CASSETGLADNEQFF	TGCGCCAGCAGTGAGACGGGGCTAGCGGACAATGAGCAGTTCTTC
TRBD1	13	few	TRBV29-1	TRBJ2-7	CSCHRGSVDEQYF	TGCAGCTGCCACAGGGGCTCTGTCGACGAGCAGTACTTC
TRBD1	15	NA	TRBV7-2	TRBJ1-5	CASSLVQGEWEPQHF	TGTGCCAGCAGCTTAGTACAGGGGGAATGGGAGCCCCAGCATTTT
NA	12	many	TRBV15	TRBJ1-1	CATSRAGREAFF	TGTGCCACCAGCAGAGCCGGCCGTGAAGCTTTCTTT
NA	14	many	TRBV29-1	TRBJ1-1	CSVPSGETNTEAFF	TGCAGCGTCCCGTCCGGGGAAACGAACACTGAAGCTTTCTTT
TRBD2	15	NA	TRBV6-5	TRBJ2-1	CASSYSISGSREQFF	TGTGCCAGCAGTTACTCGATTAGCGGGAGTCGTGAGCAGTTCTTC
TRBD1	13	many	TRBV6-1	TRBJ1-6	CASSAGGGTPLHF	TGTGCCAGCAGTGCAGGGGGCGGGACACCCCTCCACTTT
TRBD2	15	NA	TRBV9	TRBJ2-1	CASSRSGREYNEQFF	TGTGCCAGCAGCAGGAGCGGGAGGGAATACAATGAGCAATTCTTC
NA	13	many	TRBV6-1	TRBJ1-2	CASSEAPRNGYTF	TGTGCCAGCAGTGAAGCGCCACGAAATGGCTACACCTTC
NA	14	NA	TRBV15	TRBJ2-1	CATIPGSQSGEQFF	TGTGCCACCATTCCCGGGAGCCAATCCGGTGAGCAGTTCTTC
TRBD1	16	few	TRBV9	TRBJ1-4	CASSEGTGRRNEKLFF	TGTGCCAGCAGCGAGGGGACAGGGCGACGAAATGAAAAACTGTTTTTT
TRBD2	15	many	TRBV11-3	TRBJ2-1	CASTPLAGAFGEQFF	TGTGCCAGCACCCCACTAGCGGGAGCATTCGGTGAGCAGTTCTTC
NA	15	NA	TRBV7-9	TRBJ1-2	CASSLVRDLDYGYTF	TGTGCCAGCAGCTTAGTACGGGATTTAGACTATGGCTACACCTTC
TRBD1	17	NA	TRBV29-1	TRBJ1-1	CSVADPGTGFGNTEAFF	TGCAGCGTTGCAGACCCGGGGACAGGGTTTGGGAACACTGAAGCTTTCTTT
TRBD1	17	many	TRBV28	TRBJ2-6	CASKGQEGATGANVLTF	TGTGCCAGCAAGGGACAGGAGGGAGCGACTGGGGCCAACGTCCTGACTTTC
NA	13	many	TRBV30	TRBJ1-5	CAWNGRSNQPQHF	TGTGCCTGGAATGGCCGTAGCAATCAGCCCCAGCATTTT
TRBD2	16	many	TRBV27	TRBJ2-3	CASSFWTSGGTDTQYF	TGTGCCAGCAGTTTCTGGACTAGCGGGGGCACAGATACGCAGTATTTT
TRBD1	15	many	TRBV27	TRBJ1-2	CASTHITGGWYGYTF	TGTGCCAGCACCCACATCACAGGGGGTTGGTATGGCTACACCTTC